Detailed here is one TCR beta chain. This clone has only one observation. This receptor's antigen is unknown. No much larger clone exists at a distance of one base, and base qualities are not known. The sample belongs to a study of blood T cell repertoires in COVID-19 (dated by TCRdb to 2019 to 2021). With respect to the entire study: The collaborator samples originated in the United States, Italy and Spain and spanned the acute and convalescent phases of COVID-19. The material from the prospective study consisted of cDNA or gDNA derived from T cells, B-cell-depleted T cells, or PBMCs. Deeply sampled blood TCRbeta repertoires from subjects exposed to, actively infected with, or recovered from COVID-19 were included in the dataset. The repertoires were released in a freely available public database meant as a resource for research on the immune response to SARS-CoV-2. Samples came from the ongoing ImmuneRACE study (first 160 participants) plus 1,254 subjects from 6 global collaborators. The sample metadata nearly always contained a de-identified subject ID, COVID-19 status, age in years and sex. Where HLA class I and class II types were available, the types were taken from metadata supplied by the sample provider, not from assay-based typing.

One collaborating source in Seattle enrolled patients during active infection and followed them longitudinally through the course of disease. Each collaborating institution followed its own protocols to collect whole blood in K2EDTA tubes. For TCRbeta analysis, collaborators shipped samples as frozen whole blood, isolated PBMCs, or DNA extracted from either of those sample types. General conclusions and limits of the study: The amount of clinical and demographic metadata varied by source and participant and was provided uncurated.

Via the germline V gene, CDR1 is MNHEY and CDR2 SVGAGI. Inclusive of the bounding cysteine and phenylalanine, the CDR3 is 12 residues long. Only CDR3 DNA is held: 36 bases, read in frame from base 1. The V and J ends are trimmed by 8 bases and 4 bases, leaving 6 bases between them. TCRbeta CDR3 regions were amplified from genomic DNA by means of the immunoSEQ Assay, a bias-controlled multiplex PCR. As for how the authors treated the data: Nucleated cell counts per sample were estimated from amplification of reference gene primers within the assay. Sequence reads were collapsed and filtered to measure the absolute abundance of every unique TCRbeta CDR3 rearrangement. For each sample, productive Simpson clonality was calculated by taking the square root of Simpson's diversity index across productive rearrangements. The table comes from immuneACCESS by way of TCRdb, which keeps in-frame sequences with V and J called. Part of the clones is missing from these tables; in studies checked, under half for an unresolved V gene and the rest for unknown reasons. V and J calls and clone size are given by that table; D and trimming were obtained from the DNA. This sample lists approximately 300,000 clones; around 90% were detected once. About 7% of the sample comes from the top ten.

The TCR comes from a young woman with COVID-19, enrolled during active disease. The V and J genes are TRBV6-5 and TRBJ1-6; D gene: possibly TRBD1, on 6 matching bases. The sequenced material came from peripheral blood. The sequenced DNA: TGTGCCAGCGGACAGTATAATTCACCCCTCCACTTT. It translates as CASGQYNSPLHF.